Described below is a single T cell receptor (beta chain) sequence and its context. In the same sample, other DNA sequences code for this CDR3. The repertoire was sequenced with immunoSEQ multiplex PCR; TCRdb's copy has only in-frame clones and lacks some. This sample carries 150,000 to 200,000 clones, 65% to 85% of them seen once, and the ten largest clones take roughly 9.5%. This sample is drawn from a study of blood T cell repertoires in COVID-19. What was sequenced was peripheral blood. The clonotype originates from a woman of 80 years or more with active or convalescent COVID-19.

The CDR3 loop is CASSPRRDTEAFF. CDR3 nucleotide sequence: TGTGCCAGCAGTCCTAGGAGGGACACTGAAGCTTTCTTT. This chain uses TRBV12-3 or TRBV12-4 with TRBJ1-1; the D is unclear. Deletions cut 5 bases from V and 3 bases from J, with 10 bases between. CDR3 size: 13 residues.